This entry lists 2 T cell receptor beta chains sequenced from one sample in a study of shared clonotypes between healthy human individuals. TCRdb's table, derived via immunoSEQ multiplex PCR, lists solely in-frame clones and lacks some. The table lists 2.5 million or so clones, roughly 92% of them singletons, with about 0.13% in the top ten. Material: naive CD4+ T cells sorted from blood. Specified subset: CD45RA+ positively selected. These receptor sequences come from a man younger than 30 in good health.

The V gene is TRBV18, the J gene TRBJ2-1, with D perhaps matching TRBD1 or TRBD2 (5 bases each). The CDR3 has 15 amino acids. Deletions cut 2 bases from V and 5 bases from J, with 13 bases between. Germline V gene data show CDR1 as KGHSH and CDR2 as LQKENI. CDR3 coding DNA: TGTGCCAGCTCACCAGGGACGCAGGCGAACAATGAGCAGTTCTTC. It encodes CASSPGTQANNEQFF.

J is TRBJ2-7 and V is TRBV7-2, with 10 bases fitting TRBD2. V lost 1 base to trimming and J lost 5 bases; unmatched junction nucleotides: 5. Germline CDR1 reads SGHTA; CDR2 reads FQGNSA. This CDR3 comprises 15 residues. CDR3 residues: CASSLVASGRDEQYF. The CDR3 DNA reads TGTGCCAGCAGCTTAGTTGCCAGCGGGAGGGACGAGCAGTACTTC.